This T cell receptor beta chain was profiled in a study of low-dose radiotherapy and immunotherapy resistance in tumors (dated by TCRdb to about 2022). Looking at the study overall: In Cohort 1, each fraction delivered 0.5 Gy every 2 weeks, and the prescribed total PTV dose was 6.5 Gy. For Cohort 2, the dose was 1 Gy per fraction given every two weeks, adding up to 13 Gy in total across 26 weeks. Nivolumab and ipilimumab were both given intravenously, with nivolumab at a 240 mg flat dose every two weeks and ipilimumab at 1 mg/kg every six weeks. Cyclophosphamide 200 mg/m2 was given intravenously every two weeks, one day before each radiation and immunotherapy administration. Patients took aspirin 300 mg orally once daily for four cycles, starting on cycle 1 day 1. The trial did not randomize participants into treatment groups. The translational analysis covered eight patients: three from the first dose cohort and the first five from the second dose cohort.

This clonotype came up many times. Its antigen has not been determined. No much larger clone exists at a distance of one base, and base qualities are not known. The time point label of this sample denotes: before trial treatment. Donors were enrolled in RACIN, a single-arm phase I dose-escalation trial combining nivolumab, ipilimumab, aspirin, low-dose cyclophosphamide and low-dose radiotherapy. Patients were eligible if they had advanced solid tumors that were TIL-negative. V is cut back by 2 bases and J by 2 bases, with 5 bases in the junction unmatched. Based on the germline V gene, the CDR1 and CDR2 sequences are SGDLS and YYNGEE. From the cysteine up to the phenylalanine, the CDR3 has a length of 15 residues. Of the read, only the CDR3 DNA is kept; its 45 bases are in frame from base 1. The instrument was an Illumina HiSeq 2500. First-strand cDNA was synthesized with Superscript III and a set of TRAV- and TRBV-specific primers, covering both TCRalpha and TCRbeta chains. A roughly 19-cycle PCR with Phusion amplified the TCRs, pairing a constant-region primer with the adapter that was attached to the V primers. The isolated mRNA was amplified using the MessageAmp II aRNA Amplification Kit, with in vitro transcription performed for around 16 hours at 37 degrees C. The Dynabeads mRNA DIRECT Purification Kit was used to isolate the mRNA for TCR sequencing. Indexed Illumina adapters were added in a second approximately 25-cycle Phusion PCR, and the resulting products were purified with AMPure XP beads. The paper's processing steps were these. Using custom Perl scripts, TCR sequences encoding the same protein were pooled, out-of-frame sequences were removed, and the abundance of each clonotype was computed. Any TCR sequence supported by only a single read was excluded from analysis. Shannon entropy, Gini index, clonality, richness, and the frequency of TCRs shared between repertoires were included as repertoire metrics. TCRdb redid the processing of the public reads, applying fastp at Q25 and MiXCR, and retained in-frame beta chains. Merged by CDR3 protein, the rows form single entries marked with the most common genes and DNA. The V and J calls shown here were made by TCRdb, not taken from the authors' results. Across this sample there are some 82,000 distinct CDR3 sequences, with 18% seen only once. Less than 6% of the sample comes from the top ten.

The clonotype originates from a male donor with prostate cancer. The V and J segments used are TRBV9 and TRBJ2-7; TRBD2 matches 9 bases in the middle. The sample here was PBMCs, taken before treatment. The nucleotide sequence reads as follows: TGTGCCAGCAGCGTGTCCCCTAGCGGGACCTACGAGCAGTACTTC. It encodes CASSVSPSGTYEQYF.